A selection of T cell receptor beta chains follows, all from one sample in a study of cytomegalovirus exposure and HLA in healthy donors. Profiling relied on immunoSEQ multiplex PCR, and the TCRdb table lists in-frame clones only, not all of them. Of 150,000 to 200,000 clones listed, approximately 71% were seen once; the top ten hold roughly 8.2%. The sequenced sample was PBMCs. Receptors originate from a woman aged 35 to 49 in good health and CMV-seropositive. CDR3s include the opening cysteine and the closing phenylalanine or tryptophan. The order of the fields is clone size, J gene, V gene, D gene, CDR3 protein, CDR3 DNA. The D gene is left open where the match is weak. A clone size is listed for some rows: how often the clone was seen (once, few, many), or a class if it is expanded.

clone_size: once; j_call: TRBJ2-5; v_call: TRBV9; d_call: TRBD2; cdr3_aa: CASSVGTSGGFQETQYF; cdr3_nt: TGTGCCAGCAGCGTAGGTACTAGCGGAGGATTCCAAGAGACCCAGTACTTC
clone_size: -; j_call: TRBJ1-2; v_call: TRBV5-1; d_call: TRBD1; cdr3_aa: CASSPGQGYGYTF; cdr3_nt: TGCGCCAGCAGCCCGGGACAGGGCTATGGCTACACCTTC
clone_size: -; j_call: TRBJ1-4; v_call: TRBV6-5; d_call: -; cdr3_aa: CASSYSEGGEKLFF; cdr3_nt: TGTGCCAGCAGTTACTCCGAGGGTGGTGAAAAACTGTTTTTT
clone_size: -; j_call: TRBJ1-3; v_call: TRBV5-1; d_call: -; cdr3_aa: CASSLGGPLSGNTIYF; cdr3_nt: TGCGCCAGCAGCTTGGGGGGCCCTCTCTCTGGAAACACCATATATTTT
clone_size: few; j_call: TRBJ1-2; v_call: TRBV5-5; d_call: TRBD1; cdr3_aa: CASNVDRGNLYGYTF; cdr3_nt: TGTGCCAGCAACGTGGACAGGGGAAACCTCTATGGCTACACCTTC
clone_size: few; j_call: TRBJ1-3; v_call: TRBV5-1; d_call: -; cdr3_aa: CASSRVAVSGNTIYF; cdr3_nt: TGCGCCAGCAGCCGGGTGGCTGTCTCTGGAAACACCATATATTTT
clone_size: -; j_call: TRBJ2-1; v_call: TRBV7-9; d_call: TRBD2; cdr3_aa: CASSLALASGRDDRFF; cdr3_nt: TGTGCCAGCAGCTTAGCGTTGGCTAGCGGGAGGGACGACCGGTTCTTC
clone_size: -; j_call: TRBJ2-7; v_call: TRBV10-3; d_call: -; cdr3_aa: CAIPGGNNEQYF; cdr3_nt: TGTGCCATCCCCGGCGGGAACAACGAGCAGTACTTC
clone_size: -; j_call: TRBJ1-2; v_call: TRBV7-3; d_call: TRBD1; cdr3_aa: CASSTGQGVYGYTF; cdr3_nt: TGTGCCAGCAGCACTGGACAGGGGGTATATGGCTACACCTTC
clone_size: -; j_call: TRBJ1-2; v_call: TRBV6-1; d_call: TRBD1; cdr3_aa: CASRGQGSSNYGYTF; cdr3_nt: TGTGCCAGCAGGGGACAGGGGTCGTCTAACTATGGCTACACCTTC
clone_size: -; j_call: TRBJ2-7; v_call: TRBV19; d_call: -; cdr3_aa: CASSTPGGKEYF; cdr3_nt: TGTGCCAGTAGTACCCCAGGCGGGAAAGAGTACTTC
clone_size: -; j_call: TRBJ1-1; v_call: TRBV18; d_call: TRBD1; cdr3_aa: CASSVRTGRNTEAFF; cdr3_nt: TGTGCCAGCTCAGTGAGGACAGGGCGGAACACTGAAGCTTTCTTT
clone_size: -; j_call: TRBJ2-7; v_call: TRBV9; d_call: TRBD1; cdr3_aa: CASSGENPGQGGEQYF; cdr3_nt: TGTGCCAGCAGCGGAGAGAACCCGGGACAGGGTGGCGAGCAGTACTTC
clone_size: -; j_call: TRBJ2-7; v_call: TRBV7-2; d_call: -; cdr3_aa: CASSPEAPPYEQYF; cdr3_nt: TGTGCCAGCAGCCCTGAGGCACCTCCCTACGAGCAGTACTTC
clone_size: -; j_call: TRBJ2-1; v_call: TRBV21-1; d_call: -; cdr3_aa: CATSSGHYNEQFF; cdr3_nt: TGTGCCACCTCTAGCGGGCACTACAATGAGCAGTTCTTC
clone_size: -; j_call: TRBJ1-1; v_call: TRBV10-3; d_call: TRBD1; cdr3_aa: CAITGGQGVSGTEAFF; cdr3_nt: TGTGCCATCACTGGGGGACAGGGGGTATCGGGCACTGAAGCTTTCTTT
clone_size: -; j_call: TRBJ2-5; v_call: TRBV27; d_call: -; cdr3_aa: CASKGVGGGETQYF; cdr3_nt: TGTGCCAGCAAAGGGGTCGGGGGTGGGGAGACCCAGTACTTC
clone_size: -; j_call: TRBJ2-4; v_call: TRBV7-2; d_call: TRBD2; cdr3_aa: CASSLAREQNIQYF; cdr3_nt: TGTGCCAGCAGCTTAGCGCGGGAGCAAAACATTCAGTACTTC
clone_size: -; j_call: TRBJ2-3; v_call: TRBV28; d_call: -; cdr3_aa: CASEYSGTQYF; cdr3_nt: TGTGCCAGCGAGTATTCGGGTACGCAGTATTTT
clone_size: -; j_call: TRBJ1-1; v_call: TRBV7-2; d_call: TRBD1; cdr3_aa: CASSLERDRGEAFF; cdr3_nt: TGTGCCAGCAGCTTAGAGAGGGACAGGGGAGAAGCTTTCTTT
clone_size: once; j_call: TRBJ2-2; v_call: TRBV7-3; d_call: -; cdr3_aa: CASRGGQGLARAGELFF; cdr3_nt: TGTGCCAGCAGGGGTGGACAGGGACTAGCCCGCGCCGGGGAGCTGTTTTTT
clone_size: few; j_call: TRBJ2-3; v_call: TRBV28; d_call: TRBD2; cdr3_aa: CASRSGTTVTDTQYF; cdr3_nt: TGTGCCAGCAGGTCAGGGACTACAGTCACAGATACGCAGTATTTT
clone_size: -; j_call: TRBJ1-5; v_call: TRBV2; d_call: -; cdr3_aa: CASSEAYSNQPQHF; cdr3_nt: TGTGCCAGCAGTGAAGCGTATAGCAATCAGCCCCAGCATTTT
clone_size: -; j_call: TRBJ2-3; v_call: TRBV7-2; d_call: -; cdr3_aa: CASSLMPRFTDTQYF; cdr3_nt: TGTGCCAGCAGCTTGATGCCCAGATTCACAGATACGCAGTATTTT
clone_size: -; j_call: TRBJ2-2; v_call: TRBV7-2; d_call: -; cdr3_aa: CASSLVGGLITTGELFF; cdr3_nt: TGTGCCAGCAGCTTAGTGGGGGGGCTCATCACCACCGGGGAGCTGTTTTTT
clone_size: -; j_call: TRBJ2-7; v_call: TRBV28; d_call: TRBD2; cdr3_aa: CASRPSGEGNEQYF; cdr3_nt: TGTGCCAGCAGACCTAGCGGGGAGGGCAACGAGCAGTACTTC
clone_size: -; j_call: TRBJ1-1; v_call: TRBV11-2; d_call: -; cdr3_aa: CASSSTGITEAFF; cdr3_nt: TGTGCCAGCAGCTCTACAGGGATCACTGAAGCTTTCTTT
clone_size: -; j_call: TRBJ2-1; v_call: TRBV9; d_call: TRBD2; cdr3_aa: CASSVERTSGRADQWDEQFF; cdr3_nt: TGTGCCAGCAGCGTAGAGAGGACTAGCGGGAGGGCGGACCAATGGGATGAGCAGTTCTTC
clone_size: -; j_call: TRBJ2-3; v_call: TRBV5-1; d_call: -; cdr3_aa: CATGDTSTDTQYF; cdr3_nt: TGCGCCACCGGGGACACCTCCACAGATACGCAGTATTTT
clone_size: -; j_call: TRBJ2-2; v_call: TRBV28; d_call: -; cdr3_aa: CASRASGVHTGELFF; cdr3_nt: TGTGCCAGCAGAGCTTCGGGAGTACACACCGGGGAGCTGTTTTTT
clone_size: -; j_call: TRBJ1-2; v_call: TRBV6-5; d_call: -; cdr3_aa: CASSEAGDHYGYTF; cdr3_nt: TGTGCCAGCAGTGAGGCGGGGGATCACTATGGCTACACCTTC
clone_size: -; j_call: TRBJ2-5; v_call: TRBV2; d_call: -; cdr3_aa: CASSERVLGTSQETQYF; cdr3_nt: TGTGCCAGCAGTGAGAGGGTCTTGGGGACTTCTCAAGAGACCCAGTACTTC
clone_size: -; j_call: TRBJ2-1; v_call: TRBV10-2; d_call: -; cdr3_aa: CASTPGASNEQFF; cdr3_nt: TGCGCCAGCACTCCGGGAGCCTCCAATGAGCAGTTCTTC
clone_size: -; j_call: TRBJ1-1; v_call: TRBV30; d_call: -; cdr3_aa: CAWSLSSTEAFF; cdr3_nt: TGTGCCTGGAGCCTCAGTTCGACTGAAGCTTTCTTT
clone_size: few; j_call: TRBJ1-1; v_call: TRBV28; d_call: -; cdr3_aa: CASSPGYTEAFF; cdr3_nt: TGTGCCAGCAGCCCAGGGTACACTGAAGCTTTCTTT
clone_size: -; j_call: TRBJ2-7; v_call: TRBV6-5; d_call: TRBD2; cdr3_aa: CASSPDSGRAHEQYF; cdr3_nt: TGTGCCAGCAGCCCGGATAGCGGGAGGGCCCACGAGCAGTACTTC
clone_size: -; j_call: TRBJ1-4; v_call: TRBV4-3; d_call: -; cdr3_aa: CASSQLVATNEKLFF; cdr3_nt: TGCGCCAGCAGCCAATTAGTTGCGACTAATGAAAAACTGTTTTTT
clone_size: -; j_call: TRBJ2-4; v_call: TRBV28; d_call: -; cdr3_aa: CASSPSQNIQYF; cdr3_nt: TGTGCCAGCAGCCCCAGTCAAAACATTCAGTACTTC
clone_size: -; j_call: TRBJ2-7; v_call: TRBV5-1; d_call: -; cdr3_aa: CASSPSPTGMERGGQYF; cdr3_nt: TGCGCCAGCAGCCCTTCCCCCACAGGGATGGAAAGGGGCGGGCAGTACTTC
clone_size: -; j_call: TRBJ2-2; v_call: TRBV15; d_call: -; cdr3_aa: CATSRGPNTGELFF; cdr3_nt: TGTGCCACCAGCCGGGGTCCGAACACCGGGGAGCTGTTTTTT
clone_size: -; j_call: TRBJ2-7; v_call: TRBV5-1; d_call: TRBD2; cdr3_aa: CASSLNSGSSYEQYF; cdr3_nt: TGCGCCAGCAGCCTAAATAGCGGGAGCTCTTACGAGCAGTACTTC
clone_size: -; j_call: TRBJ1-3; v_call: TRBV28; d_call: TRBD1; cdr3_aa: CASRYRGGGNTIYF; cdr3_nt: TGTGCCAGCCGATACAGGGGCGGGGGAAACACCATATATTTT